Below, 17 T cell receptor beta chains from the same sample are listed, as sequenced in a study of T cell repertoires in cytomegalovirus infection. One entry per CDR3 protein results from TCRdb running MiXCR on the reads. This table has around 500,000 distinct CDR3 sequences, under 55% appearing once. Their specific antigens are unknown. Sample: cultured PBMCs, taken from culture after CMV antigen stimulation. These receptors were obtained from a human donor in good health (CMV status not recorded). Some clones in this sample may be carry-over from other donors' samples.

This clonotype has a handful of counts. J is TRBJ1-1 and V is TRBV27; perhaps TRBD1 as D (5 bases). CDR3 length: 14 amino acids. Germline CDR1 reads MNHEY; CDR2 reads SMNVEV (reference sequence). The germline V and J ends were trimmed by 7 bases and 4 bases, with 16 bases remaining between them. The CDR3 loop is CASTNIQGGTEAFF. CDR3 in DNA: TGTGCCAGCACTAATATTCAGGGAGGCACTGAAGCTTTCTTT.

This chain joins TRBV5-5 and TRBJ1-3; 9 nucleotides align to TRBD1. V shed 4 bases, J shed 0 bases, and the junction held 5 bases outside the gene matches. CDR1 is SGHKS, CDR2 YYEKEE, per germline (reference sequence). CDR3 length equals 16 residues. CDR3 residues: CASSLQGALSGNTIYF. DNA of the CDR3: TGTGCCAGCAGCCTACAGGGGGCCCTCTCTGGAAACACCATATATTTT.

This clonotype came up a few times. V gene TRBV7-9 combines with J gene TRBJ2-7; TRBD2 might be the D (5 bases). Germline lookup yields CDR1 SEHNR and CDR2 FQNEAQ (reference sequence). The CDR3 runs to 13 residues. The germline V and J ends were trimmed by 7 bases and 2 bases, with 12 bases remaining between them. The CDR3 here is CASTWGDTYEQYF. CDR3 nucleotides: TGTGCCAGCACCTGGGGAGATACCTACGAGCAGTACTTC.

The rearrangement links TRBV4-2 to TRBJ1-1; D remains unclear. The CDR3 runs 15 residues. The ends were cut back, 0 bases at V and 2 bases at J, with 10 bases in the middle. The germline CDR1 and CDR2 sequences are LGHNA and YNFKEQ. CDR3 sequence: CASSQDLHSNTEAFF. For the CDR3, the DNA is TGTGCCAGCAGCCAAGATTTGCACAGTAACACTGAAGCTTTCTTT.

This sequence joins TRBV12-3 or TRBV12-4 and TRBJ1-1; possible D gene TRBD1, 5 bases. Between the trimmed V and J ends, which lost 2 bases and 11 bases, there was a span of 15 bases. The CDR3 totals 13 residues. The DNA for the CDR3 is TGTGCCAGCAGTTTATCGGGGGGTGGGTCGGCTTTCTTT. Its translation is CASSLSGGGSAFF.

As concerns this clonotype: A read error may produce the germline difference seen at one junction end. The chain carries TRBV28 and TRBJ2-2; 10 nucleotides match TRBD2. Per germline, CDR1 MDHEN and CDR2 SYDVKM. This CDR3 comprises 16 residues. The CDR3 loop is CASSQAGGLGTEELFF. CDR3 sequence (DNA): TGTGCCAGCAGCCAAGCGGGGGGGCTGGGCACCGAGGAGCTGTTTTTT.

The chain is built from TRBV28 and TRBJ2-1; D might be TRBD2 (7 bases). Deletions cut 7 bases from V and 0 bases from J, with 13 bases between. The CDR3 has 15 residues. In germline, CDR1 is MDHEN, CDR2 SYDVKM. The CDR3: CASTAGGASYNEQFF. The DNA for the CDR3 is TGTGCCAGCACCGCTGGGGGGGCCTCCTACAATGAGCAGTTCTTC.

The rearrangement links TRBV4-2 to TRBJ1-3; a possible D gene is TRBD1 (5 bases). Trimming shortened V by 4 bases and J by 3 bases, and 19 bases separated the two germline ends. This CDR3 has 17 amino acids. In germline, CDR1 is LGHNA, CDR2 YNFKEQ. The CDR3 spells CASSRGGGQAFGNTIYF. For the CDR3, the DNA is TGTGCCAGCAGCCGGGGCGGAGGCCAGGCCTTTGGAAACACCATATATTTT.

This clonotype was picked up one time. This chain links TRBV6-8 with TRBJ1-5, with D hard to call. Germline V lookup: CDR1 MNHGY, CDR2 SAAAGT. The CDR3 totals 15 residues. V was cut by 2 bases and J by 4 bases, with 12 bases left in between. This chain's CDR3 is CASSYGRPVNQPQHF. In nucleotides, the CDR3 is TGTGCCAGCAGTTACGGTCGGCCAGTAAATCAGCCCCAGCATTTT.

The chain employs TRBV27 and TRBJ2-1; 9 bases line up with TRBD1. The germline V gene encodes CDR1 MNHEY and CDR2 SMNVEV (reference sequence). The CDR3 contains 14 residues. The V and J ends lost 4 bases and 8 bases, in that order; junction bases with no gene match: 6. In nucleotides, the CDR3 is TGTGCCAGCAGTTGGGGACAGGGCACCGATGAGCAGTTCTTC. Translating gives CASSWGQGTDEQFF.

The rearrangement uses TRBV7-9 and TRBJ2-5; D tentatively fits TRBD1 or TRBD2 (5 bases each). This CDR3 region has 15 residues. Trimming shortened V by 1 base and J by 7 bases, and 16 bases separated the two germline ends. Germline loops: CDR1 SEHNR, CDR2 FQNEAQ (reference sequence). The CDR3 DNA follows: TGTGCCAGCAGCTTAGGTGGGGACCTCCGCGGGACCCAGTACTTC. Protein sequence: CASSLGGDLRGTQYF.

This clonotype has only a few counts. V gene TRBV19 combines with J gene TRBJ2-5; D not resolved. V lost 2 bases and J lost 4, with 17 bases in between. CDR3 length: 16 residues. Germline CDR1 and CDR2: LNHDA and SQIVND (reference sequence). The CDR3 nucleotides are TGTGCCAGTAGTATATTCAGCGATCCCCTTTCAGAGACCCAGTACTTC. This codes for CASSIFSDPLSETQYF.

The table lists this clonotype with a few counts. J is TRBJ1-2 and V is TRBV7-2; 7 bases are a match to TRBD1. Germline CDR1 SGHTA, CDR2 FQGNSA. This CDR3 contains 14 residues. With 5 bases clipped from V and 1 base from J, the junction kept 4 bases outside the gene matches. The CDR3, as DNA: TGTGCCAGCAGCGCTAGACAGGGTAACTATGGCTACACCTTC. Translating it yields CASSARQGNYGYTF.

The J gene is TRBJ2-1, the V gene TRBV12-3 or TRBV12-4, with D perhaps matching TRBD1 or TRBD2 (5 bases each). Trimming removed 5 bases at V and 3 bases at J, with 23 bases between. The CDR3 runs 18 residues. The CDR3 loop is CASSLSIPRDAFYNEQFF. The CDR3 nucleotides read TGTGCCAGCAGTCTGAGTATTCCCCGGGACGCCTTCTACAATGAGCAGTTCTTC.

This clonotype appeared a single time. The rearrangement joins TRBV19 to TRBJ1-4, with D possibly TRBD1 on 6 matching bases. Germline V lookup: CDR1 LNHDA, CDR2 SQIVND (reference sequence). Trimming pared 5 bases from V and 5 bases from J, leaving 9 bases between. This CDR3 is built from 13 residues. CDR3 in amino acids: CASSGQPNEKLFF. The CDR3 coding sequence is TGTGCCAGTAGTGGACAGCCGAATGAAAAACTGTTTTTT.

The chain links TRBV6-2 or TRBV6-3 to TRBJ1-4, with D maybe TRBD1 (6 bases). Trimming left V 2 bases short and J 6 bases short, with 10 bases between. This CDR3 has 14 residues. Germline V lookup: CDR1 MNHEY, CDR2 SVGEGT. This chain's CDR3 is CASSYGAGDEKLFF. For the CDR3, the DNA is TGTGCCAGCAGTTACGGAGCAGGGGATGAAAAACTGTTTTTT.

The chain combines TRBV25-1 with TRBJ2-2; TRBD2 matches 10 bases. Trimming at V came to 1 base and at J to 0 bases, leaving 2 bases not matched to a gene. Germline V gene lookup returns CDR1 MGHDK and CDR2 SYGVNS. The CDR3 runs to 17 residues. DNA of the CDR3: TGTGCCAGCAGTGAATTAGGACTAGCGGCGAACACCGGGGAGCTGTTTTTT. As protein: CASSELGLAANTGELFF.